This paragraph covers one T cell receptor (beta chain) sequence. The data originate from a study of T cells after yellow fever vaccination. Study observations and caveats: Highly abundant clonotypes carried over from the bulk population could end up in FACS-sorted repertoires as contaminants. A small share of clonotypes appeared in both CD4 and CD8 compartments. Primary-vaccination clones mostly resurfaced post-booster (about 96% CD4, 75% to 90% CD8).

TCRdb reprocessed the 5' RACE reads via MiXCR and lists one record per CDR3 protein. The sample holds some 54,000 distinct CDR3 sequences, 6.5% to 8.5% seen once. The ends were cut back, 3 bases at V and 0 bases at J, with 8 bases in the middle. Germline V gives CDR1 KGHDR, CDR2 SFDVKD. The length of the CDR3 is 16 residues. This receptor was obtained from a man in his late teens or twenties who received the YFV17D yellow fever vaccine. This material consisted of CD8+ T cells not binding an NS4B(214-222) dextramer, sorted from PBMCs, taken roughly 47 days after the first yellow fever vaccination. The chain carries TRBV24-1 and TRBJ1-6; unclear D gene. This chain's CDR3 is CATSDNRSSYNSPLHF. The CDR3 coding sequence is TGTGCCACCAGTGATAACAGAAGCTCCTATAATTCACCCCTCCACTTT.